What follows describes a single T cell receptor beta chain. These data belong to a study of metastatic and nonmetastatic thyroid tumors. Every patient was untreated before thyroid surgery. TCRdb reprocessed the PCR reads via MiXCR. The data show about 35,000 clones, about 18% seen once. The CDR3 consists of 16 residues. With 5 bases removed from V and 4 bases from J, the gap between germline ends came to 18 bases. This rearrangement joins TRBV12-3 or TRBV12-4 to TRBJ2-1, with D perhaps being TRBD1 or TRBD2 (7 bases each). The sequencing sample was made of blood. The receptor was isolated from a male donor with papillary thyroid cancer or a benign thyroid nodule (not recorded which). Some clones in this sample may be carry-over from other donors' samples. Here the CDR3 DNA reads TGTGCCAGCAGTCTCCCCCAGGGGGGGTCATACAATGAGCAGTTCTTC. Translation: CASSLPQGGSYNEQFF.